This TCR beta chain is from a study of cytomegalovirus exposure and HLA in healthy donors. Both 60 Vbeta primers and 13 Jbeta primers went into the PCR. This table comes from immunoSEQ multiplex PCR, and its TCRdb copy is limited to in-frame clones, with some not included. This sample has around 190,000 clones, with 70% to 90% found just once. The germline V gene has CDR1 MNHNS and CDR2 SASEGT. The V and J ends lost 3 bases and 2 bases respectively, with 14 bases between them. CDR3 length: 15 amino acids. The receptor was derived from a young woman in good health and CMV-seronegative. The sample was PBMCs. This chain uses TRBV6-1 with TRBJ2-7, with D maybe TRBD2 (6 bases). The CDR3 nucleotides are TGTGCCAGCAGTGATGCGGGGACGGTGACCTACGAGCAGTACTTC. It yields the protein CASSDAGTVTYEQYF.